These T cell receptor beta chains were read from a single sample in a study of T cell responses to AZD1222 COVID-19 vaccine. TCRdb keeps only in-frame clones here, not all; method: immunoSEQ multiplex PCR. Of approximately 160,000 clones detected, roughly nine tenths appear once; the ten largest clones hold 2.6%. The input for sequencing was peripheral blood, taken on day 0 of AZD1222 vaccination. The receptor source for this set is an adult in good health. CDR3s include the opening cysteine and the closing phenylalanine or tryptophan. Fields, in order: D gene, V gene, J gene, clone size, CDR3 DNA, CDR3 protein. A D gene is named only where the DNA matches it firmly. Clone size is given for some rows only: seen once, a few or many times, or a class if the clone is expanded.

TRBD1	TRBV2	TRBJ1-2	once	TGTGCCAGCCGTCGGGACAGGGAGTATGGCTACACCTTC	CASRRDREYGYTF
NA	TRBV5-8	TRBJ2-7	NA	TGTGCCAGCAGCGATAATCTAGCATATGAGCAGTACTTC	CASSDNLAYEQYF
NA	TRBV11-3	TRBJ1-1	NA	TGTGCCAGCAGCCCCGAGGGAGGGGGCACTGAAGCTTTCTTT	CASSPEGGGTEAFF
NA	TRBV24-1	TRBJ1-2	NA	TGTGCCACCAGTGACAAGGATTCCCGGGCACCATGGGGCTACACCTTC	CATSDKDSRAPWGYTF
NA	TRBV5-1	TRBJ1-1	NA	TGCGCCAGCAGCTTGGGAGGGGATGGCACTGAAGCTTTCTTT	CASSLGGDGTEAFF
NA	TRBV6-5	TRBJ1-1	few	TGTGCCAGCAGGGACACGTCTGAAGCTTTCTTT	CASRDTSEAFF
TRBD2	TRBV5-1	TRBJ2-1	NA	TGCGCCAGCAACCCTGGACCGGGACTAGTCAATGAGCAGTTCTTC	CASNPGPGLVNEQFF
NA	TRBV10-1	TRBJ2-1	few	TGCGCCAGCAGTGAGCCCCCGGGACTGGACAATGAGCAGTTCTTC	CASSEPPGLDNEQFF
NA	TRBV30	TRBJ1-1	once	TGTGCCTGGAGTGTAGGAGTTGGGGCAGCTTTCTTT	CAWSVGVGAAFF
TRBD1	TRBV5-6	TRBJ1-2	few	TGTGCCAGCAGCTTCGGACAGGGCCTCTATGGCTACACCTTC	CASSFGQGLYGYTF
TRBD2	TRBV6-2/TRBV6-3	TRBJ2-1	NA	TGTGCCAGCAGTTGGGAGCGGGAGAGCTCCTACAATGAGCAGTTCTTC	CASSWERESSYNEQFF
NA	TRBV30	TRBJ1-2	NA	TGTGCCTGGAGCGAACAGGGTTATGGCTACACCTTC	CAWSEQGYGYTF
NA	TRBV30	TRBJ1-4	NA	TGTGCCTGGAGCTTGGTAGGTGAAAAACTGTTTTTT	CAWSLVGEKLFF
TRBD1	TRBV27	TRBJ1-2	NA	TGTGCCAGCAGTTTAGGGACAGGGAACGGCTACACCTTC	CASSLGTGNGYTF
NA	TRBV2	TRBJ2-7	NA	TGTGCCAGCAGTGTCCACAGGCTAGCCTACGAGCAGTACTTC	CASSVHRLAYEQYF
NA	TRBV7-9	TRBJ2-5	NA	TGTGCCAGCGCGAGCCGGGGGGCTGAGACCCAGTACTTC	CASASRGAETQYF
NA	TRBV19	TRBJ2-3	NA	TGTGCCAGTAGTCACGGGAGTAGCACAGATACGCAGTATTTT	CASSHGSSTDTQYF
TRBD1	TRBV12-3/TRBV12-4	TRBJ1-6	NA	TGTGCCAGCAGTCCCAACAGGGGATCACCCCTCCACTTT	CASSPNRGSPLHF
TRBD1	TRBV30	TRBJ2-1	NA	TGTGCCTGGGACAGGGGCCACTACAATGAGCAGTTCTTC	CAWDRGHYNEQFF
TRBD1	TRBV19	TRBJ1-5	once	TGTGCCAGTACCCCCCAGGGACAGGTTTATAGCAATCAGCCCCAGCATTTT	CASTPQGQVYSNQPQHF
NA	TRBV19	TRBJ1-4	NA	TGTGCCAGTAAGCGAGGGGACGTGGACGAAAAACTGTTTTTT	CASKRGDVDEKLFF
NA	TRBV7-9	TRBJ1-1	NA	TGTGCCAGCAGCCCCCAGAGTGCTGACACTGAAGCTTTCTTT	CASSPQSADTEAFF
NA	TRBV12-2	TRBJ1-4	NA	TGTGCAAGTCGCTTAGGGTACAGGATTAATGAAAAACTGTTTTTT	CASRLGYRINEKLFF
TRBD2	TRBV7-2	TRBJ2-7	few	TGTGCCAGCAGCTTGTCGGGAGGATACGAGCAGTACTTC	CASSLSGGYEQYF
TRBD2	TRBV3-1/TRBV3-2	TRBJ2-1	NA	TGTGCCAGCAGCCAACAACTAGCGGGGGGTTTCTACATCTCCTACAATGAGCAGTTCTTC	CASSQQLAGGFYISYNEQFF
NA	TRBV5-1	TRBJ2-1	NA	TGCGCCAGCAGCCCCGGCGGGATCCACAATGAGCAGTTCTTC	CASSPGGIHNEQFF
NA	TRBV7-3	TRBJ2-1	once	TGTGCCAGCAGCCCAAGGGGTGAAAAGGGCAATGAGCAGTTCTTC	CASSPRGEKGNEQFF
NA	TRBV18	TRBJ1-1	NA	TGTGCCAGCTCACCCATCCCCGACAGCTCCACTGAAGCTTTCTTT	CASSPIPDSSTEAFF
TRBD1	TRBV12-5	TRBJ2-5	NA	TGTGCTAGTGGTGCCTCGGGACAGGGGCAAGAGACCCAGTACTTC	CASGASGQGQETQYF
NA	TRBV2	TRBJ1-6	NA	TGTGCCAGCAGTACTATCGGGAGGGTGATGTATAATTCACCCCTCCACTTT	CASSTIGRVMYNSPLHF
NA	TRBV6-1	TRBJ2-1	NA	TGTGCCAGCAGTGAAGGGGGATACAATGAGCAGTTCTTC	CASSEGGYNEQFF
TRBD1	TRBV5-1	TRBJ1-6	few	TGCGCCAGCAGAGCAGGGGGCTATAATTCACCCCTCCACTTT	CASRAGGYNSPLHF
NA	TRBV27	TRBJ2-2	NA	TGTGCCAGCAGTTTAAGCCCCCGGGTGGGGGCGGGCACCGGGGAGCTGTTTTTT	CASSLSPRVGAGTGELFF
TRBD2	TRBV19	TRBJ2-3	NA	TGTGCCAGTAGTCTAGCGGGGGGCACGAATACGCAGTATTTT	CASSLAGGTNTQYF
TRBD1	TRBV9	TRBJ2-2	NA	TGTGCCCGCAGCGACTCCAAACACAGGGGGGAGAGGACCGGGGAGCTGTTTTTT	CARSDSKHRGERTGELFF
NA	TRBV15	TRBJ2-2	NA	TGTGCCACCAGCAGAGATATCGGCCCCGGGGAGCTGTTTTTT	CATSRDIGPGELFF